This TCR beta chain stems from a study of cytomegalovirus exposure and HLA in healthy donors. The primer mix had 60 Vbeta and 13 Jbeta primers. Using immunoSEQ multiplex PCR, the repertoire was profiled, and TCRdb retains in-frame clones only, with some absent. Seen here are some 77,000 clones, over 70% observed once, and the top ten hold 22%. V was pared by 7 bases and J by 7 bases, with 20 bases between. Germline CDR1 is SQVTM and CDR2 is ANQGSEA. This CDR3 spans 14 amino acids. Nominally healthy donors were sampled, though unrecorded immune exposures were likely. The material sequenced was PBMCs. V gene TRBV29-1 combines with J gene TRBJ2-1, with D possibly TRBD2 on 7 matching bases. This receptor was obtained from a woman in her forties in good health and CMV-seropositive. The CDR3 protein is CSGGLVLARNEQFF. In DNA, the CDR3 is TGCAGCGGGGGGCTAGTACTAGCGCGGAATGAGCAGTTCTTC.